This T cell receptor beta chain was captured by sequencing in a study of monozygotic twins with inflammatory bowel disease. Overall study findings and caveats: Especially where disease activity was present, IBD patients had fewer clonotypes in common with others than healthy twins did. With inverse Simpson as the measure, TCRbeta diversity was lower in IBD patients than in healthy co-twins.

As to this clonotype: Antigen specificity is unknown.

TCRdb re-analyzed the 5' RACE reads; it lists each CDR3 protein once, without DNA. The sample table includes over 150,000 distinct CDR3 sequences. This TCR was sampled from a human donor with ulcerative colitis or Crohn's disease, or a healthy co-twin of an affected twin (not recorded which). Sequenced: blood.

CDR3 protein: CATSDSPGRYEQYF. The gene calls are TRBV24-1 and TRBJ2-7; TCRdb lists TRBD2, though no DNA is available to test this call. The CDR3 is 14 amino acids. Germline values: CDR1 KGHDR, CDR2 SFDVKD.